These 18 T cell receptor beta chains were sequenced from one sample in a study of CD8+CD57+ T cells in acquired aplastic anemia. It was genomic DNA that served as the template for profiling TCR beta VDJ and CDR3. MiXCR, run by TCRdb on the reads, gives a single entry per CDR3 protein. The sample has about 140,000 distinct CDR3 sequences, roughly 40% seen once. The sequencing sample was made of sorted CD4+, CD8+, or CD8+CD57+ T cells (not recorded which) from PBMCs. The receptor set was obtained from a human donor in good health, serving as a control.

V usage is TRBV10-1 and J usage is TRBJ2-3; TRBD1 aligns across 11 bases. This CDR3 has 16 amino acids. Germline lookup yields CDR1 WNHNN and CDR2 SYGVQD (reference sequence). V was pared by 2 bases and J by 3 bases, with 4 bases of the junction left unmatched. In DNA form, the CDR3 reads TGCGCCAGCAGTGAGGGGACAGGGGGAGCGACAGATACGCAGTATTTT. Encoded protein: CASSEGTGGATDTQYF.

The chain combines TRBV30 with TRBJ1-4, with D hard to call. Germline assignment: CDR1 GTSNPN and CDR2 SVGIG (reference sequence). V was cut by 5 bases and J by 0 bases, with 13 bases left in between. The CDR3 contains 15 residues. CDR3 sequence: CAWGGPVATNEKLFF. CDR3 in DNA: TGTGCCTGGGGAGGGCCCGTTGCAACTAATGAAAAACTGTTTTTT.

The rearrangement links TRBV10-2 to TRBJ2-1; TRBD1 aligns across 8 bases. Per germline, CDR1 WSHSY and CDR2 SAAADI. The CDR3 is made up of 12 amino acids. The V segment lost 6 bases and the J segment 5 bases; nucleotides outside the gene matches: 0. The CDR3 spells CASRTGDNEQFF. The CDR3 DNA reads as TGCGCCAGCAGGACAGGGGACAATGAGCAGTTCTTC.

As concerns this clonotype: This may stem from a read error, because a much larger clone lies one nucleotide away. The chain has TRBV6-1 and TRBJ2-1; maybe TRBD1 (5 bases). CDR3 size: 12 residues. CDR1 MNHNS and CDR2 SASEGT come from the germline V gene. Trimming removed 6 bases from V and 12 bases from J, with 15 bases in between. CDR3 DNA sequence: TGTGCCAGCAGCCTCAGGGTGTCCGGGCAGTTCTTC. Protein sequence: CASSLRVSGQFF.

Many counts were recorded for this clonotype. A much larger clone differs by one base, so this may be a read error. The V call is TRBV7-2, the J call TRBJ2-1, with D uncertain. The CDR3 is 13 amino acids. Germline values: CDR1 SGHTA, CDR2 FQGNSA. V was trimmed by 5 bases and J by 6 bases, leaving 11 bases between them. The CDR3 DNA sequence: TGTGCCAGCAGCGTCAACCGGGCCAATGAGCAGTTCTTC. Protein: CASSVNRANEQFF.

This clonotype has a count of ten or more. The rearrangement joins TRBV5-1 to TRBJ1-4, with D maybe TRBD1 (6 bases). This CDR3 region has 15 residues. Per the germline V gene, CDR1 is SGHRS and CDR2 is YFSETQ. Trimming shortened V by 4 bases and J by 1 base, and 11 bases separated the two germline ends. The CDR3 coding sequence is TGCGCCAGCAGCGAAAGGGGGGGAACTAATGAAAAACTGTTTTTT. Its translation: CASSERGGTNEKLFF.

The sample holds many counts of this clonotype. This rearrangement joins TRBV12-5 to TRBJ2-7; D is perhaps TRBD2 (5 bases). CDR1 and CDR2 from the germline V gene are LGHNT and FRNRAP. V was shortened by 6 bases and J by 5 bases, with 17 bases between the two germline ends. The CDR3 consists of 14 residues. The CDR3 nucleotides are TGTGCTAGTGGATCCCGACCCCTGAGGGACGAGCAGTACTTC. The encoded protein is CASGSRPLRDEQYF. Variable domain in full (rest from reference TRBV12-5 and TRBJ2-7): DARVTQTPRHKVTEMGQEVTMRCQPILGHNTVFWYRQTMMQGLELLAYFRNRAPLDDSGMPKDRFSAEMPDATLATLKIQPSEPRDSAVYFCASGSRPLRDEQYFGPGTRLTVT.

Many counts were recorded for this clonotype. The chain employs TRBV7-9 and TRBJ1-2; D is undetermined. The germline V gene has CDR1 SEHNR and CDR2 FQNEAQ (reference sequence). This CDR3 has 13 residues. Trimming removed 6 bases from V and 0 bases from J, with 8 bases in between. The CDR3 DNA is TGTGCCAGCAGTCCCGAAGCTAACTATGGCTACACCTTC. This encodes CASSPEANYGYTF.

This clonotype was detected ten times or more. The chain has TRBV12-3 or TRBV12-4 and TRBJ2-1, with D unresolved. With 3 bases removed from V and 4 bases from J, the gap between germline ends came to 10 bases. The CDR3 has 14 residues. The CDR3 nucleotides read TGTGCCAGCAGTTTGCACACTAATTACAATGAGCAGTTCTTC. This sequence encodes CASSLHTNYNEQFF.

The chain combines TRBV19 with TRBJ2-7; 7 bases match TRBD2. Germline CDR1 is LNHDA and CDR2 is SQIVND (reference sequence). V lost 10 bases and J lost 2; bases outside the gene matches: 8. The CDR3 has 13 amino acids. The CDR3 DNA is TGTGCCACCGCGGGAGCCCCAACCTACGAGCAGTACTTC. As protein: CATAGAPTYEQYF.

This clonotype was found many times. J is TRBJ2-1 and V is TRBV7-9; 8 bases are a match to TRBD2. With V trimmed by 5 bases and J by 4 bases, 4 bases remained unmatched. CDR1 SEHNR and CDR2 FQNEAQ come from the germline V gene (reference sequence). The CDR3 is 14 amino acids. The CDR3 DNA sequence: TGTGCCAGCAGCGGACTAGCAGCTTACAATGAGCAGTTCTTC. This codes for CASSGLAAYNEQFF.

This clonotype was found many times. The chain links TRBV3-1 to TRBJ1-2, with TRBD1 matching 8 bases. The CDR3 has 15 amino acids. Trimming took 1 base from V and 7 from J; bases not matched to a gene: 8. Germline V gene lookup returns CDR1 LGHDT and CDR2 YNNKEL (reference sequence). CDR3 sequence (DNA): TGTGCCAGCAGCCAAGGGGCGACAGGGGTGAGTGGCTACACCTTC. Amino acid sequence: CASSQGATGVSGYTF.

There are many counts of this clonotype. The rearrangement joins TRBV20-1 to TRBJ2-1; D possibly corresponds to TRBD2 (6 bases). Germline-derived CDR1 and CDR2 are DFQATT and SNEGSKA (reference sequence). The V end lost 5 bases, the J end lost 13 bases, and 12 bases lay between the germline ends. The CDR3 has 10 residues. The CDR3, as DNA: TGCAGTGCTTCCGGGACTGGTCAGTTCTTC. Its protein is CSASGTGQFF.

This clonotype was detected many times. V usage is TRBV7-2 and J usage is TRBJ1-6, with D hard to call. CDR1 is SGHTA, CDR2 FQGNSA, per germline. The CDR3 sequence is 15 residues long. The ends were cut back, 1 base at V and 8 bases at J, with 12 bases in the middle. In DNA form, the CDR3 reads TGTGCCAGCAGCTTAGGTGGGATTCGGGATTCACCCCTCCACTTT. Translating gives CASSLGGIRDSPLHF.

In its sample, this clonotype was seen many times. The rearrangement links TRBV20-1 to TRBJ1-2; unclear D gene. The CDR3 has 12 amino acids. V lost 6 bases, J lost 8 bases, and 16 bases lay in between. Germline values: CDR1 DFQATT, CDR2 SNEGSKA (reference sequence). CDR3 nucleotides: TGCAGTGCCCCGCGGGCCCGTTGGGGCTACACCTTC. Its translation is CSAPRARWGYTF.

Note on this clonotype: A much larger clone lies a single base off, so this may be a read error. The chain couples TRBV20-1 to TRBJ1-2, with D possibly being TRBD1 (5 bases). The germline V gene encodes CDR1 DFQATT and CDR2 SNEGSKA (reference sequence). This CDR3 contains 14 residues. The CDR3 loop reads CSARAVQGGYGYAF. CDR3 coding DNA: TGCAGTGCTAGAGCCGTGCAGGGAGGCTATGGCTACGCCTTC.

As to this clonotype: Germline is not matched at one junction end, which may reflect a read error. The CDR3 is CDIRRLAGGADTQYF. The CDR3 DNA follows: TGTGACATCAGGAGACTAGCGGGGGGCGCAGATACGCAGTATTTT. J is TRBJ2-3 and V is TRBV10-3; 13 bases match TRBD2. From germline, CDR1 is ENHRY and CDR2 SYGVKD. CDR3 size: 15 residues.

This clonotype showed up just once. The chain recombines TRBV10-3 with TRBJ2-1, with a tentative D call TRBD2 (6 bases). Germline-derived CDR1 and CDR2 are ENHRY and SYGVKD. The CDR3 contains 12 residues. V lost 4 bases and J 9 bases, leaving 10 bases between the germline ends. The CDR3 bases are TGTGCCATCAGTGGGACTACGGGTGAGCAGTTCTTC. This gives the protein CAISGTTGEQFF.